The 25 T cell receptor beta chains listed next were all sequenced from one sample in a study of synovial regulatory T cells in juvenile arthritis (dated by TCRdb to the mid-2010s). The library was generated by the immunoSEQ multiplex PCR assay. Here the immuneACCESS table is served through TCRdb, limited to in-frame sequences with V and J called. Missing clones are a known gap in these copies; in checked studies unresolved V genes cover under half, and the rest lacks a known reason. For this sample, the table gives about 9,600 clones. Over 2% of the sample is held by the ten biggest clonotypes. Sequenced sample: Treg cells from blood. The cell subset or site label, read with the paper, signifies: remaining (HLA-DR-negative) circulating blood Treg cells. The receptors were gathered from a donor aged 2-30 years with juvenile idiopathic arthritis.

The rearrangement joins TRBV5-1 to TRBJ2-2; absent DNA, TCRdb's TRBD2 call cannot be checked. This CDR3 region has 14 residues. The entry carries no DNA sequence. Germline V gene lookup returns CDR1 SGHRS and CDR2 YFSETQ. CDR3 region: CASSRTANTGELFF.

The chain recombines TRBV12-5 with TRBJ1-1; the TCRdb call, TRBD1, lacks DNA for checking. CDR3 length: 16 amino acids. No DNA is listed. The V gene's germline CDR1 is LGHNT and CDR2 FRNRAP. The CDR3 spells CASGLVQGAGATEAFF. The full variable domain, its missing parts supplied by reference TRBV12-5 and TRBJ1-1, is DARVTQTPRHKVTEMGQEVTMRCQPILGHNTVFWYRQTMMQGLELLAYFRNRAPLDDSGMPKDRFSAEMPDATLATLKIQPSEPRDSAVYFCASGLVQGAGATEAFFGQGTRLTVV.

This chain links TRBV7-8 with TRBJ2-7; TCRdb's D call of TRBD2 is untestable without DNA. Germline V lookup: CDR1 SGHVS, CDR2 FQNEAQ. The CDR3 is made up of 13 amino acids. This entry has no DNA. CDR3 residues: CASRSRKTYEQYF.

The chain joins TRBV27 to TRBJ1-5; the TCRdb D gene call, TRBD1, has no DNA to confirm it. From germline, CDR1 is MNHEY and CDR2 SMNVEV (reference sequence). The CDR3 spans 16 residues. No coding sequence is recorded. CDR3 sequence: CASSPRQGLSNQPQHF.

The genes are TRBV9 and TRBJ1-4; TCRdb proposes TRBD1, but this gene call is untestable without DNA. Germline CDR1 SGDLS, CDR2 YYNGEE. CDR3 size: 14 residues. No DNA is given. CDR3 protein: CASSVVGTGEKLFF.

The V gene is TRBV5-6, the J gene TRBJ2-7; lacking DNA, the TRBD2 call made by TCRdb goes unchecked. CDR3 size: 17 residues. The protein alone is recorded here. Germline CDR1 reads SGHDT; CDR2 reads YYEEEE. Here the CDR3 reads CASSATGLDGRSYEQYF.

This chain connects TRBV30 to TRBJ2-3; TCRdb's D call of TRBD2 is untestable without DNA. The CDR3 runs to 16 residues. DNA is not recorded here. Germline CDR1 is GTSNPN and CDR2 is SVGIG (reference sequence). The CDR3 sequence is CAWSAGLAGDTDTQYF.

Its frequency marks this clone as medium-sized. This chain links TRBV6-1 with TRBJ1-3; TCRdb outputs TRBD1, but without DNA this stays unchecked. Germline V gene data show CDR1 as MNHNS and CDR2 as SASEGT. There are 14 residues in the CDR3. This entry has no DNA. CDR3 protein: CASRLGQRGNTIYF.

The chain employs TRBV28 and TRBJ2-7. From germline, CDR1 is MDHEN and CDR2 SYDVKM. The CDR3 has 12 amino acids. The DNA is unrecorded. CDR3 sequence reads: CASNWGRYEQYF. Full variable domain (rest looked up from reference TRBV28 and TRBJ2-7): DVKVTQSSRYLVKRTGEKVFLECVQDMDHENMFWYRQDPGLGLRLIYFSYDVKMKEKGDIPEGYSVSREKKERFSLILESASTNQTSMYLCASNWGRYEQYFGPGTRLTVT.

The chain has TRBV2 and TRBJ2-7; TCRdb's D gene call, TRBD1, goes unchecked for lack of DNA. The CDR3 consists of 14 residues. The DNA is not on file. The germline V gene encodes CDR1 SNHLY and CDR2 FYNNEI. CDR3 residues: CASSERTGVMAQYF.

The CDR3 is CASSTTGNQETQYF. This rearrangement joins TRBV5-6 to TRBJ2-5; the D call from TCRdb, TRBD2, cannot be confirmed without DNA. Per germline, CDR1 SGHDT and CDR2 YYEEEE. The CDR3 is 14 residues long. No DNA was logged.

The chain carries TRBV2 and TRBJ1-6. Germline CDR1 is SNHLY and CDR2 is FYNNEI. This CDR3 is built from 16 residues. A DNA sequence was not provided. CDR3 loop: CASSGRGAIGDSPLHF.

The genes are TRBV5-1 and TRBJ1-1. This CDR3 has 13 amino acids. DNA for this receptor is not on file. CDR1 is SGHRS and CDR2 is YFSETQ in the germline V gene. The CDR3 here is CASSLDSNTEAFF.

This chain uses TRBV23-1 with TRBJ2-2; as DNA is missing, the TRBD2 call by TCRdb cannot be tested. TRBV23-1 is an ORF, and what it does is uncertain. The CDR3 length is 20 residues. The entry carries no DNA sequence. The CDR3: CASAGRVILTSGSVPGELFF.

The chain recombines TRBV18 with TRBJ2-3; TCRdb's D call of TRBD2 is untestable without DNA. This CDR3 region has 17 residues. The coding DNA is unavailable. Germline assignment: CDR1 KGHSH and CDR2 LQKENI. The CDR3 region is CASSSVRGGPSTDTQYF. Full variable domain (outside the CDR3, taken from reference TRBV18 and TRBJ2-3): NAGVMQNPRHLVRRRGQEARLRCSPMKGHSHVYWYRQLPEEGLKFMVYLQKENIIDESGMPKERFSAEFPKEGPSILRIQQVVRGDSAAYFCASSSVRGGPSTDTQYFGPGTRLTVL.

The J gene is TRBJ1-2, the V gene TRBV13. This CDR3 is 13 amino acids long. There is no recorded DNA. Germline CDR1 reads PRHDT; CDR2 reads FYEKMQ (reference sequence). CDR3 region: CASSHRGPYGYTF.

The chain employs TRBV7-3 and TRBJ2-1. The CDR3 is 15 amino acids. Only the protein is available. Looked up from germline, CDR1 is SGHTA and CDR2 is FQGTGA. The CDR3 spells CASSFLPLPYNEQFF.

V is TRBV18 and J is TRBJ2-1; the D gene TCRdb calls, TRBD1, cannot be checked with no DNA. Looked up from germline, CDR1 is KGHSH and CDR2 is LQKENI. This CDR3 has 16 residues. DNA is not recorded here. The CDR3 region is CASSPPSTGPYNEQFF.

The chain combines TRBV12-5 with TRBJ2-3. This CDR3 region has 16 residues. No DNA is listed. Germline assignment: CDR1 LGHNT and CDR2 FRNRAP. CDR3 sequence: CASGLPPTGGTDTQYF. Using reference TRBV12-5 and TRBJ2-3 for the parts outside the CDR3, the full variable domain is DARVTQTPRHKVTEMGQEVTMRCQPILGHNTVFWYRQTMMQGLELLAYFRNRAPLDDSGMPKDRFSAEMPDATLATLKIQPSEPRDSAVYFCASGLPPTGGTDTQYFGPGTRLTVL.

The genes are TRBV2 and TRBJ2-3; TCRdb indicates TRBD2, and absent DNA this call remains unverified. The CDR3 sequence is 15 residues long. No DNA appears here. Germline values: CDR1 SNHLY, CDR2 FYNNEI. CDR3 region: CASSPTTASTDTQYF.

Here the CDR3 reads CASSPSRGAEAFF. V usage is TRBV18 and J usage is TRBJ1-1; TCRdb returns TRBD1, unconfirmable since there is no DNA. The CDR3 extends over 13 amino acids. There is no recorded DNA. The germline V gene encodes CDR1 KGHSH and CDR2 LQKENI.

This sequence joins TRBV21-1 and TRBJ2-1; TCRdb lists TRBD1, though no DNA is available to test this call. TRBV21-1 is a recognized pseudogene. This CDR3 region has 16 residues. The DNA is unrecorded. The CDR3 region is CASSKSHGHPYNEQFF.

This chain links TRBV5-1 with TRBJ1-1; TCRdb selects TRBD1, and the lack of DNA leaves this call unchecked. The CDR3 contains 16 residues. The entry carries no DNA sequence. The V gene's germline CDR1 is SGHRS and CDR2 YFSETQ. CDR3 sequence reads: CASSLLWDSPTRWAFF.

This sequence joins TRBV7-9 and TRBJ2-5; TCRdb's D gene call, TRBD1, goes unchecked for lack of DNA. The CDR3 runs 12 residues. No DNA appears here. CDR1 is SEHNR, CDR2 FQNEAQ, per germline (reference sequence). The CDR3 protein is CASSLAGVQQYF.

V is TRBV9 and J is TRBJ1-3. This CDR3 is built from 15 residues. No DNA is given. Germline CDR1 reads SGDLS; CDR2 reads YYNGEE. The CDR3 is CASSVSGYSGNTIYF. The complete variable domain, with remaining parts taken from reference TRBV9 and TRBJ1-3, reads DSGVTQTPKHLITATGQRVTLRCSPRSGDLSVYWYQQSLDQGLQFLIQYYNGEERAKGNILERFSAQQFPDLHSELNLSSLELGDSALYFCASSVSGYSGNTIYFGEGSWLTVV.